This entry concerns a single T cell receptor beta chain. The data stem from a study of CD8 T cells in ankylosing spondylitis. Libraries of TCR beta came from quantitative 5'-RACE with molecular barcodes. TCRdb reanalysed the 5' RACE reads using MiXCR and keeps one entry per CDR3 protein. The data contain some 270,000 distinct CDR3 sequences, around 32% of them seen just once; the ten biggest clones take up about 4.2%. Trimming left V 4 bases short and J 1 base short, with 8 bases between. This CDR3 has 13 amino acids. The germline CDR1 and CDR2 sequences are SGHRS and YFSETQ. The sample comprised blood, either unsorted or a sorted T cell fraction (not recorded which). The V gene is TRBV5-1, the J gene TRBJ1-1; no clear D gene. The clonotype was recovered from a male donor with ankylosing spondylitis or in good health (not recorded which). In nucleotides, the CDR3 is TGCGCCAGCAGCGCGGACGGGAACACTGAAGCTTTCTTT. Translating gives CASSADGNTEAFF. The full variable domain, in which reference TRBV5-1 and TRBJ1-1 provide the parts outside the CDR3, is KAGVTQTPRYLIKTRGQQVTLSCSPISGHRSVSWYQQTPGQGLQFLFEYFSETQRNKGNFPGRFSGRQFSNSRSEMNVSTLELGDSALYLCASSADGNTEAFFGQGTRLTVV.